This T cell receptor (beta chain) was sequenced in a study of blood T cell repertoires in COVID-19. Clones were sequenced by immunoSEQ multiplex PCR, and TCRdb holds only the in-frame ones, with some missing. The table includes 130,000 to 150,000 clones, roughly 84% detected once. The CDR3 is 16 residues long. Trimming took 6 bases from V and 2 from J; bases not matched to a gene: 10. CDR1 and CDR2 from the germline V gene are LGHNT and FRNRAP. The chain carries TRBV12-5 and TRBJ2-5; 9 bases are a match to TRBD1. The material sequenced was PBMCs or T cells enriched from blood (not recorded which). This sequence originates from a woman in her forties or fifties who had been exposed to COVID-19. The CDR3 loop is CASGTLGTGKQETQYF. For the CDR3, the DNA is TGTGCTAGTGGCACCCTGGGGACAGGGAAGCAAGAGACCCAGTACTTC.